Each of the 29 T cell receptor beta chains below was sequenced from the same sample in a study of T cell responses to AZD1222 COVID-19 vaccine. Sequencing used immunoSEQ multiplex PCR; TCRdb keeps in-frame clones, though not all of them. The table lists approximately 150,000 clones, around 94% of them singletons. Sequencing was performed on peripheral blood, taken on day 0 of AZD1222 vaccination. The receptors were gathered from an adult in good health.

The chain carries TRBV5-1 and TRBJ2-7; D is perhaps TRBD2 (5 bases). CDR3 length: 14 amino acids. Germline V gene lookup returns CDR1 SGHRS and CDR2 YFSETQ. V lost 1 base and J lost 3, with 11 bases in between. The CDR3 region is CASSLLWTGYEQYF. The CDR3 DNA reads TGCGCCAGCAGCTTGCTATGGACTGGCTACGAGCAGTACTTC.

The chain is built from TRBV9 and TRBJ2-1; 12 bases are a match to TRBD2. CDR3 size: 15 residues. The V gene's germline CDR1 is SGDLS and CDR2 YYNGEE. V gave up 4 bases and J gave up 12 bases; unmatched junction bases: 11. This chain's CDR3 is CASSSGRTSGTSQFF. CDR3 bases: TGTGCCAGCAGCAGCGGCCGGACTAGCGGGACGTCGCAGTTCTTC.

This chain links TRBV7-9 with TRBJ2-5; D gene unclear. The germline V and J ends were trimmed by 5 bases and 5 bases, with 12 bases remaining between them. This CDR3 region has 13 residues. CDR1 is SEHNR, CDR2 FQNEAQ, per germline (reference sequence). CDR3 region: CASSPTDGETQYF. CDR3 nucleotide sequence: TGTGCCAGCAGCCCCACCGATGGGGAGACCCAGTACTTC. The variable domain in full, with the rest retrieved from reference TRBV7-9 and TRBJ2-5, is DTGVSQNPRHKITKRGQNVTFRCDPISEHNRLYWYRQTLGQGPEFLTYFQNEAQLEKSRLLSDRFSAERPKGSFSTLEIQRTEQGDSAMYLCASSPTDGETQYFGPGTRLLVL.

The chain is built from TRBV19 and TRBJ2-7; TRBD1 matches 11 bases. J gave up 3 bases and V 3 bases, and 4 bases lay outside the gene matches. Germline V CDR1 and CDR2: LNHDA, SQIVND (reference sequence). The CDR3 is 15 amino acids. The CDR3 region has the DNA TGTGCCAGTAGTATTGTAGGGACAGGGGGCTACGAGCAGTACTTC. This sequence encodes CASSIVGTGGYEQYF. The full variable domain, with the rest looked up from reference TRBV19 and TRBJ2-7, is DGGITQSPKYLFRKEGQNVTLSCEQNLNHDAMYWYRQDPGQGLRLIYYSQIVNDFQKGDIAEGYSVSREKKESFPLTVTSAQKNPTAFYLCASSIVGTGGYEQYFGPGTRLTVT.

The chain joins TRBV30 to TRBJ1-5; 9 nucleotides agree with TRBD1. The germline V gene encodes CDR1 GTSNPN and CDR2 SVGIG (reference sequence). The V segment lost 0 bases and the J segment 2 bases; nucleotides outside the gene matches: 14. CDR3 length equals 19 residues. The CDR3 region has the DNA TGTGCCTGGAGTGTACAGGGACAGGGAATTATTCAGGGCAATCAGCCCCAGCATTTT. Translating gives CAWSVQGQGIIQGNQPQHF.

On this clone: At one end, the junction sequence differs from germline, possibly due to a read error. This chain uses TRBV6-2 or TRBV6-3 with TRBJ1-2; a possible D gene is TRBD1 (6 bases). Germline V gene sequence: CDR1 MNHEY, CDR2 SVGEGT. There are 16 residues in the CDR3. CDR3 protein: CASSYPTGKGNNGYTF. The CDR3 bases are TGTGCCAGCAGTTATCCTACAGGGAAGGGTAACAATGGCTACACCTTC.

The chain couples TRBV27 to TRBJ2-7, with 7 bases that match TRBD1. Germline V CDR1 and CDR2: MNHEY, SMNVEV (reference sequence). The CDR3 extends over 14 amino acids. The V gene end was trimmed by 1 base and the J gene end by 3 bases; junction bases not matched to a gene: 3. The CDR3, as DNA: TGTGCCAGCAGTTTATATGGGGACAGCTACGAGCAGTACTTC. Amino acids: CASSLYGDSYEQYF.

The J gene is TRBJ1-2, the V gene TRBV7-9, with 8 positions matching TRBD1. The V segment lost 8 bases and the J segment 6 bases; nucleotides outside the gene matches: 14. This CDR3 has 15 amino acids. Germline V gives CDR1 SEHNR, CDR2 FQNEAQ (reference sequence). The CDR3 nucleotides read TGTGCCAGCGGCCCCCGACAGGGGAGTCTGGATGGCTACACCTTC. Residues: CASGPRQGSLDGYTF.

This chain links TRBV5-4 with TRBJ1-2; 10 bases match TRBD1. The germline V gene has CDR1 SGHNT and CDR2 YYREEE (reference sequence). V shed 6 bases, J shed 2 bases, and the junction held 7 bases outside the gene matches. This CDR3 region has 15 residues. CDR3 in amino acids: CASIDKGQGNYGYTF. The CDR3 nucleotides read TGTGCCAGCATCGATAAGGGACAGGGGAACTATGGCTACACCTTC.

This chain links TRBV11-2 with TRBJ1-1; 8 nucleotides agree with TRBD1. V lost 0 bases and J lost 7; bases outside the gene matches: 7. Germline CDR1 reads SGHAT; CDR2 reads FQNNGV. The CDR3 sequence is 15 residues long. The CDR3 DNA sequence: TGTGCCAGCAGCTTAGAGGGCAGGGGGCTTGGTGAAGCTTTCTTT. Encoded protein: CASSLEGRGLGEAFF.

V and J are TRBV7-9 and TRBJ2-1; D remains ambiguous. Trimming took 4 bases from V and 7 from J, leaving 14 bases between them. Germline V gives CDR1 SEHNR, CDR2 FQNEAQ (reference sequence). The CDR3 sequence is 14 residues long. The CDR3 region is CASSSPARLNEQFF. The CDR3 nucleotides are TGTGCCAGCAGCTCCCCCGCCAGGCTTAATGAGCAGTTCTTC.

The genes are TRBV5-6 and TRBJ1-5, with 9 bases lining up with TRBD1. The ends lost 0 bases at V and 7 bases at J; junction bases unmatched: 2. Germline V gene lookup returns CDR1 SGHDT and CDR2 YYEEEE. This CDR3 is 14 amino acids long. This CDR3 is CASSLGQGVQPQHF. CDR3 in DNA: TGTGCCAGCAGCTTGGGACAGGGGGTGCAGCCCCAGCATTTT. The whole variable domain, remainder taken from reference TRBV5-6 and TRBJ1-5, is DAGVTQSPTHLIKTRGQQVTLRCSPKSGHDTVSWYQQALGQGPQFIFQYYEEEERQRGNFPDRFSGHQFPNYSSELNVNALLLGDSALYLCASSLGQGVQPQHFGDGTRLSIL.

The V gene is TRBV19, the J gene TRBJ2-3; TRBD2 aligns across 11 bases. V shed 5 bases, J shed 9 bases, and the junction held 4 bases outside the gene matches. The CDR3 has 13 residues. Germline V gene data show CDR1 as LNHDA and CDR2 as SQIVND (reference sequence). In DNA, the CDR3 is TGTGCCAGTAGTCGACGGACTAGCGGGACGCAGTATTTT. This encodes CASSRRTSGTQYF.

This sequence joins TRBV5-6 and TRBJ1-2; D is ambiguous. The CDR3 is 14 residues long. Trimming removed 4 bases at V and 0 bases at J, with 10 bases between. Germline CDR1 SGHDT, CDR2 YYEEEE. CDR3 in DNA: TGTGCCAGCAGCGCCGGAGCAGCTAACTATGGCTACACCTTC. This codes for CASSAGAANYGYTF.

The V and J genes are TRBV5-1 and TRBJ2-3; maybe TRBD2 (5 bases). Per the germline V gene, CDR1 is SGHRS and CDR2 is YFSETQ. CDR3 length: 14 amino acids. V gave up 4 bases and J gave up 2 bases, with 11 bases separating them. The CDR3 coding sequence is TGCGCCAGCAGCCCGGAGGTCCTCACAGATACGCAGTATTTT. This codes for CASSPEVLTDTQYF.

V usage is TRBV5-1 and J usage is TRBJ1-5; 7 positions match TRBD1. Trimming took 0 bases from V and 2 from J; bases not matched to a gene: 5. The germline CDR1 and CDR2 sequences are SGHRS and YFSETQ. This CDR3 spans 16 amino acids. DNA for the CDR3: TGCGCCAGCAGCTTGGGACAGGGCTCGGGCAATCAGCCCCAGCATTTT. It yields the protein CASSLGQGSGNQPQHF.

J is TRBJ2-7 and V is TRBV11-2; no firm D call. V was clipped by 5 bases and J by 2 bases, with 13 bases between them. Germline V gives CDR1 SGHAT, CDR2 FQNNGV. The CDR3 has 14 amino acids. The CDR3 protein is CASSLTGGAYEQYF. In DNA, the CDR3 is TGTGCCAGCAGCCTAACCGGTGGGGCCTACGAGCAGTACTTC.

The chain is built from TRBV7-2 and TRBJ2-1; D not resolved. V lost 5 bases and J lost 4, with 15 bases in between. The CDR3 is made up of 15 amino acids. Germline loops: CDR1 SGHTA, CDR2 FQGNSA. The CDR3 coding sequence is TGTGCCAGCAGCCCGCAAATCAGGAGTTACAATGAGCAGTTCTTC. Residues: CASSPQIRSYNEQFF.

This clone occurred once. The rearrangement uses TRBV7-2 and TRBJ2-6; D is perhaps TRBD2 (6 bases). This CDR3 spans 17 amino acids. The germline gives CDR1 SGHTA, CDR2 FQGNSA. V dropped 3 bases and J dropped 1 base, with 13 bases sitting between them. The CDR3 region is CASSFRSGWSGANVLTF. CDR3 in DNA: TGTGCCAGCAGCTTCCGGAGCGGGTGGTCTGGGGCCAACGTCCTGACTTTC. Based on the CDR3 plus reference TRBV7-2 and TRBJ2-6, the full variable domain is GAGVSQSPSNKVTEKGKDVELRCDPISGHTALYWYRQSLGQGLEFLIYFQGNSAPDKSGLPSDRFSAERTGGSVSTLTIQRTQQEDSAVYLCASSFRSGWSGANVLTFGAGSRLTVL.

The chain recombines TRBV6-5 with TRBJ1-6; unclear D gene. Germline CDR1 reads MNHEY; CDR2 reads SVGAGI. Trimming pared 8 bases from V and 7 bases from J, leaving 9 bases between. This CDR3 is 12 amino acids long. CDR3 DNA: TGTGCCAGCGCAACGGGGAATTCACCCCTCCACTTT. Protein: CASATGNSPLHF.

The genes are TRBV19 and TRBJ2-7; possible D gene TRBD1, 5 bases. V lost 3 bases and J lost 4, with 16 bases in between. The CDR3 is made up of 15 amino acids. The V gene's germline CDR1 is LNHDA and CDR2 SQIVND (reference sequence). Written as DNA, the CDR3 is TGTGCCAGTAGTATCGGAACTCAGGGTCCATACGAGCAGTACTTC. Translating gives CASSIGTQGPYEQYF.

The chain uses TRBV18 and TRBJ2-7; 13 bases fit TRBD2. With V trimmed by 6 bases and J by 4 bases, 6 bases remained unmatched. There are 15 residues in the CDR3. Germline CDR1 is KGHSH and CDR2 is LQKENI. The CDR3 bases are TGTGCCAGCTCCCTCCGGACTAGCGGGAGTTACGAGCAGTACTTC. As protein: CASSLRTSGSYEQYF.

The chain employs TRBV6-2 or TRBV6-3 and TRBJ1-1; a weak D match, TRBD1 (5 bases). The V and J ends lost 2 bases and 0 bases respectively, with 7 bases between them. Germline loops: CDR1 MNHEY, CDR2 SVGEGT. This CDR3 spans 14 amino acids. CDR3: CASSYEGLNTEAFF. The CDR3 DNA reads TGTGCCAGCAGTTACGAGGGGTTGAACACTGAAGCTTTCTTT.

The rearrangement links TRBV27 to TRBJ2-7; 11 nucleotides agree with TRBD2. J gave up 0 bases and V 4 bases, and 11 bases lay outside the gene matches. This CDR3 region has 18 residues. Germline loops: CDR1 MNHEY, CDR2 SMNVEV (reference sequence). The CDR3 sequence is CASSSNALGTSGSYEQYF. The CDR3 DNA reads TGTGCCAGCAGTTCCAATGCCCTCGGGACTAGCGGCTCCTACGAGCAGTACTTC.

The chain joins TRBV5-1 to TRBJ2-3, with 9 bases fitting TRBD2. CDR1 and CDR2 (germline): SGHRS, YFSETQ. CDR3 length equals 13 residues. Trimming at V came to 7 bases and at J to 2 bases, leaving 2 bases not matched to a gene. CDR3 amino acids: CASRTSDTDTQYF. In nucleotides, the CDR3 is TGCGCCAGCCGGACTAGCGACACAGATACGCAGTATTTT.

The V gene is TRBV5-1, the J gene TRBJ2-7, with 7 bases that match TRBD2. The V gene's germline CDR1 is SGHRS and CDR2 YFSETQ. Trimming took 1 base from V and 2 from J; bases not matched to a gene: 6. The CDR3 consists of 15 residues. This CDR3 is CASSLTSGTPYEQYF. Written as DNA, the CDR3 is TGCGCCAGCAGCTTGACCAGCGGGACTCCCTACGAGCAGTACTTC.

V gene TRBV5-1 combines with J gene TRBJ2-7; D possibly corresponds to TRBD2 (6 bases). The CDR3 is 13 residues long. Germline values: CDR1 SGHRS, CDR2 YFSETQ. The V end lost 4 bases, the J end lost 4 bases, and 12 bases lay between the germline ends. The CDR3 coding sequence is TGCGCCAGCAGCATGGGACTGGAATACGAGCAGTACTTC. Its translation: CASSMGLEYEQYF.

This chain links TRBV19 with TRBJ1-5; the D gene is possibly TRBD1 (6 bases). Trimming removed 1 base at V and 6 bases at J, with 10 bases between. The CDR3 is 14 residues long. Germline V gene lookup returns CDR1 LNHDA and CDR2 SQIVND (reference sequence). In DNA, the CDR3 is TGTGCCAGTAGTATAGGGGGGGGGCGTCAGCCCCAGCATTTT. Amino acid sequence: CASSIGGGRQPQHF.

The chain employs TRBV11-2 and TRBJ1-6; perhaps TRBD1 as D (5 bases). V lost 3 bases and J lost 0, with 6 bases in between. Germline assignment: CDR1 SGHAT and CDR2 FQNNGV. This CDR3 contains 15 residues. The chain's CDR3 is CASSLTDSYNSPLHF. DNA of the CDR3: TGTGCCAGCAGCTTGACAGACTCCTATAATTCACCCCTCCACTTT.